This T cell receptor (beta chain) was captured in a study of patients and donors after allogeneic stem cell transplantation. From the RT-PCR reads, TCRdb called clonotypes with MiXCR, one entry per CDR3 protein. The table lists some 30,000 distinct CDR3 sequences, around 40% of them singletons. V was clipped by 5 bases and J by 2 bases, with 10 bases between them. This CDR3 is built from 13 residues. This TCR was sampled from a human donor who was either an allogeneic HSCT recipient or a stem cell or donor lymphocyte infusion donor (not recorded which). It is not recorded whose cells these are; they may come from a transplant donor. The rearrangement uses TRBV12-3 or TRBV12-4 and TRBJ2-7; D unresolved. Sequencing was carried out using blood, either unsorted or a sorted T cell fraction (not recorded which). In DNA, the CDR3 is TGTGCCAGCAGTCTGCAGGCCCCCTACGAGCAGTACTTC. Protein sequence: CASSLQAPYEQYF.